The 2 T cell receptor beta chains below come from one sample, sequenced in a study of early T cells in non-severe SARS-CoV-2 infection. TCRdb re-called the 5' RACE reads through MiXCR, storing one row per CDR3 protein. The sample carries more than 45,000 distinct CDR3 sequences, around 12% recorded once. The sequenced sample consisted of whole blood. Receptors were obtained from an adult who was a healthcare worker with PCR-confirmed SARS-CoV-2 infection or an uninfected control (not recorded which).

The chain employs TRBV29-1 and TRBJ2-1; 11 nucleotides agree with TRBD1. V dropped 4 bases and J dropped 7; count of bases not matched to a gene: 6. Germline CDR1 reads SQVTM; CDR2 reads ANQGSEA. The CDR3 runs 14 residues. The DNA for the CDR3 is TGCAGCGTTGCAACCGGGACAGGGGGAAATGAGCAGTTCTTC. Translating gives CSVATGTGGNEQFF.

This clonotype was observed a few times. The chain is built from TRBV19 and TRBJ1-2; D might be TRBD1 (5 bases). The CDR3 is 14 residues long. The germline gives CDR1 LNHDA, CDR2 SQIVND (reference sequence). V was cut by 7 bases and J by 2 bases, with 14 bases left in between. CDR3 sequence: CASKPAGRNYGYTF. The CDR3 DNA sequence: TGTGCCAGTAAGCCGGCGGGACGGAACTATGGCTACACCTTC.